This T cell receptor (beta chain) stems from a study of shared clonotypes between healthy human individuals. Across the study: Samples came from a couple of female and three male donors aged 18 to 49.

Naive CD8 cells were CD45RO-negative, positively selected for CCR7, excluding terminally differentiated effector memory CD45RA+ cells. The CDR3 is 13 residues long. Trimming at V came to 2 bases and at J to 11 bases, leaving 8 bases not matched to a gene. Germline V lookup: CDR1 MNHEY, CDR2 SVGAGI. Assay: immunoSEQ multiplex PCR; the TCRdb copy retains only in-frame clones and omits some. The sample yields around 2.1 million clones, 93% seen once. The V gene is TRBV6-5, the J gene TRBJ1-1, with 7 bases identical to TRBD1. The clonotype comes from a man aged 18 to 29 in good health. Some clones in this sample may be carry-over from other donors' samples. Sequencing was carried out using naive CD8+ T cells from PBMCs. Here the CDR3 reads CASSYGEGAVAFF. The CDR3 region has the DNA TGTGCCAGCAGTTACGGGGAGGGGGCTGTGGCTTTCTTT.